This note documents a single TCR beta chain sequence. This sample was included in a study of blood T cell repertoires in COVID-19. The V and J ends lost 6 bases and 2 bases, in that order; junction bases with no gene match: 5. Germline V lookup: CDR1 LNHDA, CDR2 SQIVND (reference sequence). This CDR3 has 15 residues. As processed by the authors: Estimates of nucleated cell counts were drawn from the amplification of reference gene primers. Repertoires were generated with immunoSEQ multiplex PCR, while TCRdb's copy carries only in-frame clones and drops some. The DNA gave D and trimming, while V, J and clone size come from that table. Of roughly 300,000 clones in the sample, roughly nine tenths were seen once.

Input material: peripheral blood. The source of this sequence is a woman aged 25 to 39 with COVID-19, enrolled during active disease. This rearrangement joins TRBV19 to TRBJ2-1, with 9 bases aligning to TRBD2. The chain's CDR3 is CASRRLADPYNEQFF. In DNA form, the CDR3 reads TGTGCCAGTAGGAGACTAGCGGATCCCTACAATGAGCAGTTCTTC.